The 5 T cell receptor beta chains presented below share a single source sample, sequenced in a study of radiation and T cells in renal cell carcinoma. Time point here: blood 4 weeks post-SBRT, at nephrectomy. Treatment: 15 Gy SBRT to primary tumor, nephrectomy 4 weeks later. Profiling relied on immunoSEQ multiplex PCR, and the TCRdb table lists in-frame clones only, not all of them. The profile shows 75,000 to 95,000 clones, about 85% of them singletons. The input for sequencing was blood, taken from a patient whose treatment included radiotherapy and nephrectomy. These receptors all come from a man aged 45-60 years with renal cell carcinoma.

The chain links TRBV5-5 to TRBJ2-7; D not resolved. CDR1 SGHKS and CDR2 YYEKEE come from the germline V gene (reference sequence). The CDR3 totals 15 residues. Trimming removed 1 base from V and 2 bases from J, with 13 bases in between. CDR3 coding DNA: TGTGCCAGCAGCTTGTCAATCCGGCAACCCTACGAGCAGTACTTC. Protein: CASSLSIRQPYEQYF.

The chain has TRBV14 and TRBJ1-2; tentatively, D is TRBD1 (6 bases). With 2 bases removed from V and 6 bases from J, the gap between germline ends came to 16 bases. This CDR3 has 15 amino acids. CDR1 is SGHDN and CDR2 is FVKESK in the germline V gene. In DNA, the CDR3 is TGTGCCAGCAGCCAAACTCTGGGACAAGGCAATGGCTACACCTTC. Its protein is CASSQTLGQGNGYTF.

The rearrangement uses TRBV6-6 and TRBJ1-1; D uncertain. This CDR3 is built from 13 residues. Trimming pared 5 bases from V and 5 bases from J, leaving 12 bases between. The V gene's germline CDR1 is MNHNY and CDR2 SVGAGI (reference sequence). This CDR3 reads CASSPDGETEAFF. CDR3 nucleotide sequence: TGTGCCAGCAGTCCGGACGGGGAGACTGAAGCTTTCTTT.

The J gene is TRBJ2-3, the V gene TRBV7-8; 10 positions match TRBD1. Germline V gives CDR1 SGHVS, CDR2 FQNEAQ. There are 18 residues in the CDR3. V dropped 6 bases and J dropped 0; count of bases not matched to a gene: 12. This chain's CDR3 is CASSRRDRGPISTDTQYF. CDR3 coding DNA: TGTGCCAGCAGTCGCCGGGACAGGGGCCCTATAAGCACAGATACGCAGTATTTT. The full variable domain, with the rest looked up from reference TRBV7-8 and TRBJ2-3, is GAGVSQSPRYKVAKRGQDVALRCDPISGHVSLFWYQQALGQGPEFLTYFQNEAQLDKSGLPSDRFFAERPEGSVSTLKIQRTQQEDSAVYLCASSRRDRGPISTDTQYFGPGTRLTVL.

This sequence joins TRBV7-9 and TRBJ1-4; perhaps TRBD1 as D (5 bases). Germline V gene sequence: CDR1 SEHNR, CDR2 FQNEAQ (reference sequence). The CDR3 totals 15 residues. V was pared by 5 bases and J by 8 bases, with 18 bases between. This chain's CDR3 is CASSPARVGGEKLFF. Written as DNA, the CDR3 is TGTGCCAGCAGCCCCGCCCGGGTGGGGGGAGAAAAACTGTTTTTT.